This is a list of T cell receptor beta chains from one sample in a study of T cells in Graves' hyperthyroidism and ophthalmopathy. TCRdb re-called the multiplex PCR reads through MiXCR, storing one row per CDR3 protein. The data show about 130,000 distinct CDR3 sequences, with over 20% seen just once and roughly 73% held by the top ten. Sequencing input: blood. Every receptor here comes from a woman aged 50 to 65 with Graves' hyperthyroidism that later progressed to Graves' ophthalmopathy. Both conserved end residues are part of each CDR3. The D gene is left open where the match is weak. Clone sizes are given selectively: once, few, many, or a class where the clone is expanded.

>NA|TRBV19|few|TRBJ1-5
TGTGCCAGTAGTAGGTTAGAGGGAGTGGAACAGCCCCAGCATTTT
CASSRLEGVEQPQHF
>TRBD2|TRBV20-1|NA|TRBJ2-1
TGCAGTGCTAGAGATACCCAGCGGGAGTATTATGAGCAGTTCTTC
CSARDTQREYYEQFF
>NA|TRBV11-2|many|TRBJ2-1
TGTGCCAGCAGCTTAGGCGAGGGATACAATGAGCAGTTCTTC
CASSLGEGYNEQFF
>NA|TRBV29-1|many|TRBJ2-7
TGCAGCGTTGGTAGTCCCACTTACGAGCAGTACTTC
CSVGSPTYEQYF
>TRBD2|TRBV20-1|NA|TRBJ2-7
TGCAGTGCTACCCGACTAGCGGGAGTCCACGAGCAGTACTTC
CSATRLAGVHEQYF
>NA|TRBV28|NA|TRBJ2-7
TGTGCCAGCAGTTTAGGGGGCACTTTCCCCTACGAGCAGTACTTC
CASSLGGTFPYEQYF
>NA|TRBV18|many|TRBJ1-6
TGTGCCAGCTCACCAAGGCAGGCCAATTCACCCCTCCACTTT
CASSPRQANSPLHF
>TRBD2|TRBV12-3/TRBV12-4|NA|TRBJ2-3
TGTGCCAGCAGTTTCGGGGCGGGAGAGGCAGATGCGCAGTATTTT
CASSFGAGEADAQYF
>NA|TRBV5-1|NA|TRBJ2-2
TGCGCCAGCAGCTCGCAGGGTATAGCCGGGGAGCTGTTTTTT
CASSSQGIAGELFF
>TRBD2|TRBV18|many|TRBJ2-7
TGTGCCAGCTCACCACGGGGACTAGCGGGAGGGCCCTACGAGCAGTACTTC
CASSPRGLAGGPYEQYF
>NA|TRBV28|many|TRBJ2-7
TGTGCCAGCAGTTTACCTGACAGGGAGGGGGCCGAGCAGTACTTC
CASSLPDREGAEQYF
>NA|TRBV6-1|NA|TRBJ2-3
TGTGCCAGCAGTGAACGCTGGACAGATACGCAGTATTTT
CASSERWTDTQYF
>NA|TRBV3-1|many|TRBJ2-5
TGTGCCAGCAGCCAAGGCTTAAAAGAGACCCAGTACTTC
CASSQGLKETQYF
>NA|TRBV2|many|TRBJ1-4
TGTGCCAGCAAACAGGGTGGGGAAAAACTGTTTTTT
CASKQGGEKLFF
>NA|TRBV25-1|NA|TRBJ1-1
TGTGCCAGCATGGCCCAACTGGAGGGCTCCACTGAAGCTTTCTTT
CASMAQLEGSTEAFF
>NA|TRBV29-1|many|TRBJ2-1
TGCAGCGTTGAAGAATGGCGCATTTTCGATGAGCAGTTCTTC
CSVEEWRIFDEQFF
>TRBD1|TRBV7-6|few|TRBJ1-2
TGTGCCAGCAGCCCCGGGACAGTGCCTGGGGATGGCTACACCTTC
CASSPGTVPGDGYTF
>NA|TRBV14|NA|TRBJ2-2
TGTGCCAGCAGCCAAGTGTCCGGCACCGGGGAGCTGTTTTTT
CASSQVSGTGELFF
>TRBD2|TRBV12-3/TRBV12-4|many|TRBJ2-7
TGTGCCAGCAGCCCCTCTTTAGCGGGGACCTACGAGCAGTACTTC
CASSPSLAGTYEQYF
>NA|TRBV7-7|many|TRBJ2-3
TGTGCTAGCAGCCCAGGGGGGGGATCCACAGATACGCAGTATTTT
CASSPGGGSTDTQYF
>TRBD1|TRBV6-4|once|TRBJ2-7
TGTGCCAGCACTGTCAGGACAGGGCTCTCCTACGAGCAGTACTTC
CASTVRTGLSYEQYF
>TRBD1|TRBV4-1|NA|TRBJ2-7
TGCGCCAGCAGCCAAGTCGGCCGGGACAGGGCTGCCGACGAGCAGTACTTC
CASSQVGRDRAADEQYF
>NA|TRBV7-8|once|TRBJ2-3
TGTGCCAGCAGCTCACAAGCCGGAGATACGCAGTATTTT
CASSSQAGDTQYF
>TRBD2|TRBV7-3|many|TRBJ2-1
TGTGCCAGCAGCCCCCTAGCGGGGATAAACAATGAGCAGTTCTTC
CASSPLAGINNEQFF
>NA|TRBV3-1|NA|TRBJ1-2
TGTGCCAGCAGCCGACTACACTATGGCTACACCTTC
CASSRLHYGYTF
>TRBD1|TRBV7-2|NA|TRBJ1-2
TGTGCCAGCAGCCCGGACAGGGTCGGCTATGGCTACACCTTC
CASSPDRVGYGYTF
>TRBD2|TRBV5-1|few|TRBJ2-1
TGCGCCAGCAGCTTGGGACTAGCGGGAGACGGATACAATGAGCAGTTCTTC
CASSLGLAGDGYNEQFF
>NA|TRBV6-1|few|TRBJ1-1
TGTGCCAGCAAGAGAGTCGGGACAAGGTCGGCTTTCTTT
CASKRVGTRSAFF
>NA|TRBV7-9|many|TRBJ1-3
TGTGCCAGCAGCGGCCAGGGTATTGGAAACACCATATATTTT
CASSGQGIGNTIYF
>TRBD1|TRBV19|many|TRBJ1-1
TGTGCCAGTAGTATTGGGACAGGGGGCGGAGAAGCTTTCTTT
CASSIGTGGGEAFF
>NA|TRBV20-1|many|TRBJ2-6
TGCAGTGCTAGGACAGGACCGGCCTCTGGGGCCAACGTCCTGACTTTC
CSARTGPASGANVLTF
>NA|TRBV18|once|TRBJ2-3
TGTGCCAGCTCACCGTTACAGGCTACCACAGATACGCAGTATTTT
CASSPLQATTDTQYF
>NA|TRBV27|many|TRBJ1-6
TGTGCCAGCAGTTTATCGTACCCCCGCCCGCGACAGCAATTCACCCCCCCCCTCCACTTT
CASSLSYPRPRQQFTPPLHF
>TRBD2|TRBV6-1|many|TRBJ2-1
TGTGCCAGCAGAGACCCCGGGACTAGCGGTGGCAATGAGCAGTTCTTC
CASRDPGTSGGNEQFF
>NA|TRBV20-1|few|TRBJ1-4
TGCAGTGCTAGTCGGGCAGAGACTAATGAAAAACTGTTTTTT
CSASRAETNEKLFF
>TRBD2|TRBV20-1|NA|TRBJ2-1
TGCAGTGCTAGACCCTACGGGACTAGCGGGAGTCACAATGAGCAGTTCTTC
CSARPYGTSGSHNEQFF
>TRBD2|TRBV11-2|many|TRBJ2-7
TGTGCCAGCAGCTCCCAATGGACTAGCGGGAGCACCGAGCAGTACTTC
CASSSQWTSGSTEQYF
>NA|TRBV7-9|few|TRBJ2-2
TGTGCCAGCAGCCTTGAAACAGGGTGGAACACCGGGGAGCTGTTTTTT
CASSLETGWNTGELFF
>NA|TRBV4-1|many|TRBJ1-1
TGCGCCAGCAGCCAAGACCCCGGGGCCGCTGAAGCTTTCTTT
CASSQDPGAAEAFF
>NA|TRBV5-1|many|TRBJ1-2
TGCGCCAGCAGCTTGGGAGGGCAATCAGACGGCTACACCTTC
CASSLGGQSDGYTF
>NA|TRBV18|many|TRBJ1-3
TGTGCCAGCTCACCATTATCAGGCTCTGGAAACACCATATATTTT
CASSPLSGSGNTIYF
>NA|TRBV6-1|few|TRBJ1-1
TGTGCCAGCAGTGTCACTACACAAAACACTGAAGCTTTCTTT
CASSVTTQNTEAFF
>NA|TRBV20-1|many|TRBJ2-5
TGCAGTGCTCCCCAGGCACAGGCGGGCGAGACCCAGTACTTC
CSAPQAQAGETQYF
>NA|TRBV5-1|many|TRBJ1-1
TGCGCCAGCAGCTTCAGCGGAACTGAAGCTTTCTTT
CASSFSGTEAFF
>TRBD2|TRBV12-3/TRBV12-4|few|TRBJ2-5
TGTGCCAGCAGCTCACCAGGGTCGGGACTAGCGGAAGAGACCCAGTACTTC
CASSSPGSGLAEETQYF
>NA|TRBV29-1|NA|TRBJ2-1
TGCAGCGTTGAAGAGCCCCCGGTCAATGAGCAGTTCTTC
CSVEEPPVNEQFF
>NA|TRBV29-1|NA|TRBJ2-7
TGCAGCGTTGTGTACAACTACGAGCAGTACTTC
CSVVYNYEQYF